The 28 T cell receptor beta chains presented below share a single source sample, sequenced in a study of molecular identifiers for immune sequencing clone quantification. TCRdb itself ran the PCR reads through MiXCR, one entry per CDR3 protein. The table records around 460,000 distinct CDR3 sequences, around 25% of them present only once. Sequencing input: naive CD8+ T cells from blood, with Jurkat cell RNA spiked in. Subset in this sample: FACS-sorted CD8+CD4-CCR7+CD45RA+ naive T cells. Receptors originate from a human donor in good health. Some libraries in this study had Jurkat cell RNA spiked in.

This clonotype was counted between two and nine times. Germline is not matched at one junction end, which may reflect a read error. V gene TRBV11-2 combines with J gene TRBJ2-7; D is possibly TRBD1 (6 bases). Germline V gene sequence: CDR1 SGHAT, CDR2 FQNNGV. This CDR3 has 14 residues. The chain's CDR3 is CASSATGTSHEQYF. CDR3 nucleotides: TGTGCCAGCAGCGCGACAGGAACCTCCCACGAGCAGTACTTC.

With respect to this clonotype: This could be a read error, since a much larger clone is one nucleotide away. J is TRBJ2-1 and V is TRBV29-1; TRBD2 matches at 9 bases. The CDR3 sequence is 16 residues long. The germline gives CDR1 SQVTM, CDR2 ANQGSEA. V dropped 4 bases and J dropped 7; count of bases not matched to a gene: 14. The CDR3 nucleotides are TGCAGCGTTGGAGCGGCTAGCGGGATAGTGAGAAATGAGCAGTTCTTC. It yields the protein CSVGAASGIVRNEQFF.

The table lists this clonotype with a few counts. This chain uses TRBV19 with TRBJ2-7; D perhaps matches TRBD1 (6 bases). Deletions cut 6 bases from V and 0 bases from J, with 12 bases between. This CDR3 is 14 amino acids long. The germline V gene encodes CDR1 LNHDA and CDR2 SQIVND (reference sequence). The CDR3 is CASSEDSPSYEQYF. The CDR3 DNA reads TGTGCCAGTAGCGAGGACAGTCCCTCCTACGAGCAGTACTTC.

This clonotype was observed many times. The chain has TRBV7-9 and TRBJ2-5; 7 bases align to TRBD1. CDR1 SEHNR and CDR2 FQNEAQ come from the germline V gene (reference sequence). The trim removed 4 bases at V and 0 bases at J, leaving 8 bases unmatched. There are 16 residues in the CDR3. The DNA for the CDR3 is TGTGCCAGCAGCTCGGGACAGCCTCCTTACCAAGAGACCCAGTACTTC. It translates to CASSSGQPPYQETQYF.

Turning to this clonotype: It is likely a read error, because the conserved phenylalanine at the end of the CDR3 is missing. This chain uses TRBV12-3 or TRBV12-4 with TRBJ2-3, with 9 bases fitting TRBD2. This CDR3 comprises 16 residues. V shed 2 bases, J shed 0 bases, and the junction held 3 bases outside the gene matches. In DNA form, the CDR3 reads TGTGCCAGCAGTTTAAGGCTAGCGGGGAGCACAGATACGCAGTATTCT. Translation: CASSLRLAGSTDTQYS.

In its sample, this clonotype was seen many times. V usage is TRBV20-1 and J usage is TRBJ1-5, with D maybe TRBD1 (5 bases). CDR3 length: 14 amino acids. The germline V gene has CDR1 DFQATT and CDR2 SNEGSKA (reference sequence). V lost 2 bases, J lost 6 bases, and 14 bases lay in between. The CDR3 region has the DNA TGCAGTGCTAGACCTCCTGGGGCTGGTCAGCCCCAGCATTTT. It encodes CSARPPGAGQPQHF.

The chain links TRBV4-2 to TRBJ2-5; 9 nucleotides agree with TRBD2. Germline V gene sequence: CDR1 LGHNA, CDR2 YNFKEQ. V gave up 4 bases and J gave up 6 bases; unmatched junction bases: 18. The CDR3 length is 18 residues. The CDR3 region is CASSLATSGKYRRKTQYF. In nucleotides, the CDR3 is TGTGCCAGCAGCCTCGCGACTAGCGGAAAATACCGTCGAAAGACCCAGTACTTC.

This clonotype came up a few times. The rearrangement links TRBV19 to TRBJ1-2; TRBD1 agrees at 10 bases. The CDR3 loop spans 20 amino acids. J gave up 3 bases and V 7 bases, and 23 bases lay outside the gene matches. Germline assignment: CDR1 LNHDA and CDR2 SQIVND (reference sequence). Here the CDR3 DNA reads TGTGCCAGTACCCAGTCGAGGGCATCGGACAGGGGGAACTCCCACTATGGCTACACCTTC. This gives the protein CASTQSRASDRGNSHYGYTF.

The chain uses TRBV2 and TRBJ1-2; D remains ambiguous. Germline-derived CDR1 and CDR2 are SNHLY and FYNNEI. V was pared by 10 bases and J by 0 bases, with 18 bases between. The length of the CDR3 is 15 residues. For the CDR3, the DNA is TGTGCCACCGCGGTAAGGCAGGCGTCTAACTATGGCTACACCTTC. Protein sequence: CATAVRQASNYGYTF.

This clonotype was picked up many times. This chain links TRBV28 with TRBJ2-5; 7 nucleotides line up with TRBD1. Germline assignment: CDR1 MDHEN and CDR2 SYDVKM. V was clipped by 5 bases and J by 9 bases; unmatched bases: 12. The CDR3 is made up of 14 amino acids. Here the CDR3 DNA reads TGTGCCAGCAGTCCGACAGGGTCAGGTATCGCCCAGTACTTC. This translates into CASSPTGSGIAQYF.

This clonotype occurred many times. The rearrangement uses TRBV7-9 and TRBJ2-3; 11 bases agree with TRBD2. The V gene's germline CDR1 is SEHNR and CDR2 FQNEAQ (reference sequence). The CDR3 totals 17 residues. V trimming: 5 bases; J trimming: 0 bases; junction bases outside the gene matches: 7. The DNA of the CDR3 is TGTGCCAGCAGCCCGCGGACTAGCGGGCCTAGCACAGATACGCAGTATTTT. Amino acid sequence: CASSPRTSGPSTDTQYF.

This clonotype was recorded at least ten times. V usage is TRBV27 and J usage is TRBJ1-2; no reliable D call. The germline V gene encodes CDR1 MNHEY and CDR2 SMNVEV (reference sequence). Trimming took off 0 bases at V and 1 base at J, with 0 bases between the two ends. The CDR3 has 12 residues. CDR3 region: CASSLSNYGYTF. For the CDR3, the DNA is TGTGCCAGCAGTTTATCTAACTATGGCTACACCTTC.

This clonotype was observed at least ten times. V and J are TRBV7-9 and TRBJ2-5, with no clear D. This CDR3 is 13 amino acids long. Germline V gene data show CDR1 as SEHNR and CDR2 as FQNEAQ (reference sequence). V was clipped by 5 bases and J by 6 bases, with 13 bases between them. Here the CDR3 reads CASSPLLLQTQYF. The DNA of the CDR3 is TGTGCCAGCAGCCCTCTTTTGTTGCAGACCCAGTACTTC.

This clonotype has a single count. An end of the junction differs from the germline gene, which may be a read error. The rearrangement uses TRBV20-1 and TRBJ1-6; D not resolved. The CDR3 contains 15 residues. In germline, CDR1 is DFQATT, CDR2 SNEGSKA (reference sequence). CDR3 protein: CSVRVPTLGDSPLHF. In nucleotides, the CDR3 is TGCAGTGTTAGAGTCCCAACCCTAGGAGATTCACCCCTCCACTTT.

This clonotype has at least ten counts. This chain connects TRBV7-9 to TRBJ1-5; a possible D gene is TRBD1 (5 bases). This CDR3 spans 15 amino acids. Per germline, CDR1 SEHNR and CDR2 FQNEAQ (reference sequence). V was shortened by 2 bases and J by 12 bases, with 20 bases between the two germline ends. This CDR3 reads CASSLSFGTHTGQHF. CDR3 sequence (DNA): TGTGCCAGCAGCTTATCGTTCGGGACCCACACGGGCCAGCATTTT. Based on the CDR3 plus reference TRBV7-9 and TRBJ1-5, the full variable domain is DTGVSQNPRHKITKRGQNVTFRCDPISEHNRLYWYRQTLGQGPEFLTYFQNEAQLEKSRLLSDRFSAERPKGSFSTLEIQRTEQGDSAMYLCASSLSFGTHTGQHFGDGTRLSIL.

This clonotype was found many times. The rearrangement joins TRBV6-6 to TRBJ2-3; 7 nucleotides line up with TRBD1. CDR1 is MNHNY, CDR2 SVGAGI, per germline (reference sequence). The ends lost 5 bases at V and 2 bases at J; junction bases unmatched: 7. The CDR3 is 15 amino acids. The CDR3 is CASSESDRVTDTQYF. In nucleotides, the CDR3 is TGTGCCAGCAGTGAGTCCGACAGGGTCACAGATACGCAGTATTTT.

The genes are TRBV15 and TRBJ1-5, with D possibly being TRBD1 (5 bases). Trimming stripped 0 bases from V and 11 bases from J, with 20 bases between. Germline CDR1 reads LNHNV; CDR2 reads YYDKDF (reference sequence). The CDR3 covers 16 residues. The CDR3 sequence: CATSRDRFGGLMAQHF. The CDR3 nucleotides read TGTGCCACCAGCAGAGATCGGTTCGGGGGTCTGATGGCCCAGCATTTT. Filled out from reference TRBV15 and TRBJ1-5, the complete variable domain reads DAMVIQNPRYQVTQFGKPVTLSCSQTLNHNVMYWYQQKSSQAPKLLFHYYDKDFNNEADTPDNFQSRRPNTSFCFLDIRSPGLGDTAMYLCATSRDRFGGLMAQHFGDGTRLSIL.

Ten or more counts support this clonotype. This rearrangement joins TRBV7-9 to TRBJ2-6; D may match TRBD1 or TRBD2 (5 bases each). This CDR3 region has 14 residues. Germline loops: CDR1 SEHNR, CDR2 FQNEAQ (reference sequence). V lost 11 bases and J 3 bases, leaving 14 bases between the germline ends. The chain's CDR3 is CAGVRGIGANVLTF. CDR3 DNA sequence: TGTGCCGGGGTGAGGGGCATTGGGGCCAACGTCCTGACTTTC.

This clonotype came up many times. The V and J genes are TRBV5-1 and TRBJ2-7; D possibly corresponds to TRBD2 (5 bases). The CDR3 is made up of 13 amino acids. Trimming removed 0 bases at V and 3 bases at J, with 7 bases between. Germline CDR1 reads SGHRS; CDR2 reads YFSETQ. CDR3 nucleotides: TGCGCCAGCAGCTTGGAAGCGGACTACGAGCAGTACTTC. Protein product: CASSLEADYEQYF. The whole variable domain, remainder taken from reference TRBV5-1 and TRBJ2-7, is KAGVTQTPRYLIKTRGQQVTLSCSPISGHRSVSWYQQTPGQGLQFLFEYFSETQRNKGNFPGRFSGRQFSNSRSEMNVSTLELGDSALYLCASSLEADYEQYFGPGTRLTVT.

This clonotype was detected ten times or more. At one end the junction does not follow the germline gene, possibly because of a read error. The chain combines TRBV5-1 with TRBJ2-1; D tentatively reads TRBD1 or TRBD2 (5 bases each). Per the germline V gene, CDR1 is SGHRS and CDR2 is YFSETQ. The CDR3 runs to 14 residues. CDR3 in DNA: TGCGCCAGCAGCCCCGGGACGTCCTACCATGAGCAGTTCTTC. Translated, it gives CASSPGTSYHEQFF.

A note on this clonotype: A clone one base away is much larger, so this may be a read error. The rearrangement links TRBV2 to TRBJ2-4; possible D gene TRBD2, 5 bases. CDR1 and CDR2 (germline): SNHLY, FYNNEI. The CDR3 has 16 residues. The CDR3 loop reads CASSETRQAAKNFQYF. In DNA, the CDR3 is TGTGCCAGCAGTGAAACGCGGCAAGCGGCCAAAAACTTTCAGTACTTC.

This clonotype was recorded many times. The chain recombines TRBV7-9 with TRBJ2-4, with 13 bases lining up with TRBD2. This CDR3 comprises 15 residues. The V gene end was trimmed by 5 bases and the J gene end by 5 bases; junction bases not matched to a gene: 3. Germline CDR1 reads SEHNR; CDR2 reads FQNEAQ (reference sequence). The CDR3: CASSGGLAGQNIQYF. The CDR3 nucleotides read TGTGCCAGCAGCGGGGGACTAGCGGGACAAAACATTCAGTACTTC. Full variable domain (rest looked up from reference TRBV7-9 and TRBJ2-4): DTGVSQNPRHKITKRGQNVTFRCDPISEHNRLYWYRQTLGQGPEFLTYFQNEAQLEKSRLLSDRFSAERPKGSFSTLEIQRTEQGDSAMYLCASSGGLAGQNIQYFGAGTRLSVL.

This chain links TRBV2 with TRBJ1-2; no clear D gene. Germline V gene sequence: CDR1 SNHLY, CDR2 FYNNEI. The CDR3 runs 12 residues. The V end was cut by 7 bases, the J end by 5 bases, with 11 bases between. CDR3 coding DNA: TGTGCCAGCATTACGGCGGATTATGGCTACACCTTC. It specifies CASITADYGYTF.

This clonotype was detected ten times or more. The chain couples TRBV28 to TRBJ1-1; D ambiguous. The V and J ends lost 4 bases and 6 bases respectively, with 12 bases between them. The CDR3 has 13 residues. CDR1 is MDHEN, CDR2 SYDVKM, per germline. CDR3 protein: CASSYRGFAEAFF. DNA of the CDR3: TGTGCCAGCAGTTACCGGGGTTTCGCTGAAGCTTTCTTT.

The rearrangement links TRBV30 to TRBJ1-1, with D perhaps TRBD1 (6 bases). The germline V and J ends were trimmed by 2 bases and 3 bases, with 16 bases remaining between them. This CDR3 is 15 amino acids long. The germline CDR1 and CDR2 sequences are GTSNPN and SVGIG (reference sequence). The CDR3 loop reads CAWSTSDSIHTEAFF. The DNA of the CDR3 is TGTGCCTGGAGTACATCGGACAGCATCCACACTGAAGCTTTCTTT.

In this sample, this clonotype turned up a few times. The chain links TRBV7-3 to TRBJ2-7, with 7 bases fitting TRBD2. This CDR3 has 13 residues. The germline CDR1 and CDR2 sequences are SGHTA and FQGTGA. J gave up 7 bases and V 3 bases, and 6 bases lay outside the gene matches. As DNA, the CDR3 is TGTGCCAGCAGCTTCTCATGGGAGGGTGAGCAGTACTTC. This gives the protein CASSFSWEGEQYF.

A few counts support this clonotype. This chain joins TRBV7-9 and TRBJ2-3, with 9 bases that match TRBD2. J lost 2 bases, V lost 1 base, and 7 bases had no gene match. Germline V gene lookup returns CDR1 SEHNR and CDR2 FQNEAQ (reference sequence). The CDR3 is 17 residues long. CDR3 protein: CASSLGYSGGNTDTQYF. CDR3 DNA: TGTGCCAGCAGCTTAGGGTATAGCGGGGGAAACACAGATACGCAGTATTTT.

About this clonotype itself: One end of the junction fails to match germline, which may point to a read error. The rearrangement links TRBV5-6 to TRBJ2-7; 8 nucleotides align to TRBD2. CDR3 length equals 15 residues. Germline CDR1 and CDR2: SGHDT and YYEEEE. CDR3 region: CASSLALAGFYERYF. The CDR3, as DNA: TGTGCCAGCAGCTTGGCCTTAGCGGGATTCTACGAGCGGTACTTC. Looking up the rest from reference TRBV5-6 and TRBJ2-7 gives the full variable domain: DAGVTQSPTHLIKTRGQQVTLRCSPKSGHDTVSWYQQALGQGPQFIFQYYEEEERQRGNFPDRFSGHQFPNYSSELNVNALLLGDSALYLCASSLALAGFYERYFGPGTRLTVT.